The subject of this entry is one T cell receptor (beta chain). The sample comes from a study of Ad26.COV2.S vaccination and SARS-CoV-2 variants. Looking at the study overall: COV1001, an Ad26.COV2.S trial, supplied this vaccine-arm donor. The authors gave Ad26.COV2.S intramuscularly, either once or twice 56 days apart.

Method: immunoSEQ multiplex PCR; TCRdb's copy keeps in-frame clones and lacks some. Of 440,000 or so clones listed, about 88% are singletons. As to treatment: approximately 18 received Ad26.COV2.S at low or high dose, single or two shots; 5 received placebo; per-sample allocation not given. Sampling was done on day 63 after the first vaccine or placebo injection. The CDR3 is 16 amino acids. The germline V and J ends were trimmed by 4 bases and 5 bases, with 20 bases remaining between them. Looked up from germline, CDR1 is MNHEY and CDR2 is SMNVEV (reference sequence). Material: peripheral blood, obtained in a trial of Ad26.COV2.S vaccine versus placebo. The receptor comes from a person between 18 and 65 years old who received the Ad26.COV2.S COVID-19 vaccine or a placebo. The V and J genes are TRBV27 and TRBJ1-2; the D gene is possibly TRBD1 (6 bases). The CDR3 DNA reads TGTGCCAGCAGTTCCCTACTTCGAACCGGGACATATGGCTACACCTTC. It yields the protein CASSSLLRTGTYGYTF.